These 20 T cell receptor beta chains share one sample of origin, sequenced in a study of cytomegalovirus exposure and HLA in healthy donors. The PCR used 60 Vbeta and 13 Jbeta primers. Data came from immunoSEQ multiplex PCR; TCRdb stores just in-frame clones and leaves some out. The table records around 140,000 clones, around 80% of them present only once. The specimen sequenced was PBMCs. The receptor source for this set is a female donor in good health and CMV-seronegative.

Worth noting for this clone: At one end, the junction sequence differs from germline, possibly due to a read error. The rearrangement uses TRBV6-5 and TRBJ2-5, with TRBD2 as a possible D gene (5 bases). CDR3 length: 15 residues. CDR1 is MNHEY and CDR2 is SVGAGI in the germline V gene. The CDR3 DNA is TGTGACAGCAGTTCCAGACGCGGGTACCAAGAGACCCAGTACTTC. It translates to CDSSSRRGYQETQYF.

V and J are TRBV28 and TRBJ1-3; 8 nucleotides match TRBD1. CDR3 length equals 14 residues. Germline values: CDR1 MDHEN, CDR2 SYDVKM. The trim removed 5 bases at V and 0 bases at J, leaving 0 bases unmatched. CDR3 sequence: CASSTGGSGNTIYF. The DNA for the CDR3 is TGTGCCAGCAGTACAGGGGGCTCTGGAAACACCATATATTTT.

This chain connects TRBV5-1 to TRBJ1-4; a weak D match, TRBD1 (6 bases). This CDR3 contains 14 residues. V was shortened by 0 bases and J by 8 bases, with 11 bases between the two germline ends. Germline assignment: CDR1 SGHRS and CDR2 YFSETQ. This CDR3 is CASSLEQGMEKLFF. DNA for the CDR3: TGCGCCAGCAGCTTGGAACAGGGCATGGAAAAACTGTTTTTT. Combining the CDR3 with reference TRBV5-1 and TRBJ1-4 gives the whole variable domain KAGVTQTPRYLIKTRGQQVTLSCSPISGHRSVSWYQQTPGQGLQFLFEYFSETQRNKGNFPGRFSGRQFSNSRSEMNVSTLELGDSALYLCASSLEQGMEKLFFGSGTQLSVL.

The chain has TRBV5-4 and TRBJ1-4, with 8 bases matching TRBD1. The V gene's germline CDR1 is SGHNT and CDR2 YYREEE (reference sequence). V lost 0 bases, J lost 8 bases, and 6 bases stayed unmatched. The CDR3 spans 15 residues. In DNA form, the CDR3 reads TGTGCCAGCAGCTTGGGGGGCAGGGGGCGCGAAAAACTGTTTTTT. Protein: CASSLGGRGREKLFF.

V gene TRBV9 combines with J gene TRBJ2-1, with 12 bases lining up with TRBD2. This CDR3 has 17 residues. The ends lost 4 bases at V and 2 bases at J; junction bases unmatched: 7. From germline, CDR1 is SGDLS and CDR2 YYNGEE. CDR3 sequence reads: CASSPYLAGGAYNEQFF. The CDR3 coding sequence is TGTGCCAGCAGCCCCTATCTAGCGGGAGGGGCCTACAATGAGCAGTTCTTC.

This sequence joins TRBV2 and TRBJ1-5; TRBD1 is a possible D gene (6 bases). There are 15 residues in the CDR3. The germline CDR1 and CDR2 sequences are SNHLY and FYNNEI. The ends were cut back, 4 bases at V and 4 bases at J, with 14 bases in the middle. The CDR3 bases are TGTGCCAGCAGTGGAAACGGACAGCCGAATCAGCCCCAGCATTTT. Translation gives CASSGNGQPNQPQHF.

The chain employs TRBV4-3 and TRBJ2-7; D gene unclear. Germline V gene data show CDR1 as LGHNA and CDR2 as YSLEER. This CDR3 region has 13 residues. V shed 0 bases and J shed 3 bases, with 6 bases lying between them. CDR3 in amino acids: CASSQERSYEQYF. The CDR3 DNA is TGCGCCAGCAGCCAAGAGCGGAGCTACGAGCAGTACTTC.

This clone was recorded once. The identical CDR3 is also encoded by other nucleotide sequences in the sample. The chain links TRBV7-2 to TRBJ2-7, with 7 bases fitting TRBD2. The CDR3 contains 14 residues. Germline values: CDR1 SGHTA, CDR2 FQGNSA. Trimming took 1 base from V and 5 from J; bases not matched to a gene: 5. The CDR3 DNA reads TGTGCCAGCAGCTTAGGACTAGCTGGAGACGAGCAGTACTTC. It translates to CASSLGLAGDEQYF. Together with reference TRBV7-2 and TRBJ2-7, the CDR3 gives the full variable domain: GAGVSQSPSNKVTEKGKDVELRCDPISGHTALYWYRQSLGQGLEFLIYFQGNSAPDKSGLPSDRFSAERTGGSVSTLTIQRTQQEDSAVYLCASSLGLAGDEQYFGPGTRLTVT.

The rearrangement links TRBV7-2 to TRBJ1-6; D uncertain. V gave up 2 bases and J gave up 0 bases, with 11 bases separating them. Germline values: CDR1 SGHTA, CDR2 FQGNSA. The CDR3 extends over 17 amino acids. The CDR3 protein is CASSLTLGSSYNSPLHF. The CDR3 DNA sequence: TGTGCCAGCAGCTTAACGTTAGGGAGCTCCTATAATTCACCCCTCCACTTT. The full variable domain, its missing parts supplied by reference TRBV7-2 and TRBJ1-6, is GAGVSQSPSNKVTEKGKDVELRCDPISGHTALYWYRQSLGQGLEFLIYFQGNSAPDKSGLPSDRFSAERTGGSVSTLTIQRTQQEDSAVYLCASSLTLGSSYNSPLHFGNGTRLTVT.

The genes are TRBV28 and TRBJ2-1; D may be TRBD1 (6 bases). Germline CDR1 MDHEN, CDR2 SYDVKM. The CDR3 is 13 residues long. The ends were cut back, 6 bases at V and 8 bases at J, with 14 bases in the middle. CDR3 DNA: TGTGCCAGCAGAATACAGGGTGAGGATGAGCAGTTCTTC. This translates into CASRIQGEDEQFF.

The CDR3 sequence: CASSQELILSFYTF. Here the CDR3 DNA reads TGTGCCAGCAGCCAAGAACTAATCCTCAGTTTCTACACCTTC. This chain uses TRBV14 with TRBJ1-2; D not certain. Germline V gene lookup returns CDR1 SGHDN and CDR2 FVKESK. The CDR3 runs to 14 residues. V dropped 0 bases and J dropped 10 bases, with 15 bases sitting between them.

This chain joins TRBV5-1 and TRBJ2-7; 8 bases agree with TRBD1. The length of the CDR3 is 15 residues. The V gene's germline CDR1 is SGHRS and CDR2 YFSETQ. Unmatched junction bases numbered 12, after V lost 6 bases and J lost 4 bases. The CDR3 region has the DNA TGCGCCAGCACCCCCACCCCCGGACAGGGTTACGAGCAGTACTTC. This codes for CASTPTPGQGYEQYF.

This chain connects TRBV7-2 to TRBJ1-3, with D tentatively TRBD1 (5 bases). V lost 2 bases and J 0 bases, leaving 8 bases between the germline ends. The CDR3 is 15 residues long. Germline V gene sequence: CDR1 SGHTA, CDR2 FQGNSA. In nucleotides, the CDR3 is TGTGCCAGCAGCTTACAGGGCCTCTCTGGAAACACCATATATTTT. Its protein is CASSLQGLSGNTIYF.

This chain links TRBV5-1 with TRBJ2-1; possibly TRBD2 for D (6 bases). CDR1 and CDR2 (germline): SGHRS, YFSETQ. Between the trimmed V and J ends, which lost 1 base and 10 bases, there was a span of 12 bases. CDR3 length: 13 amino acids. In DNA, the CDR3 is TGCGCCAGCAGCTTGTCAAGGAGGGGAGAGCAGTTCTTC. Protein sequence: CASSLSRRGEQFF.

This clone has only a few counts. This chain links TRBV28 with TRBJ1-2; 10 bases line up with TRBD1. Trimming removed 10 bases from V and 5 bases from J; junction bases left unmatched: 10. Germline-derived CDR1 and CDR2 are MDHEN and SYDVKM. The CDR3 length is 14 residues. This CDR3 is CATTTGQGGYGYTF. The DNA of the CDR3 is TGTGCCACTACCACCGGACAGGGGGGGTATGGCTACACCTTC.

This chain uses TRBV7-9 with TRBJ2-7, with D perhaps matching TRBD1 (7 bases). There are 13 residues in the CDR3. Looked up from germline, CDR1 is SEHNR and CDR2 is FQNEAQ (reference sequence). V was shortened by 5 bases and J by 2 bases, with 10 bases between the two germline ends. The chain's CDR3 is CASSRGTAYEQYF. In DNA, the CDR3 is TGTGCCAGCAGCCGGGGGACAGCCTACGAGCAGTACTTC.

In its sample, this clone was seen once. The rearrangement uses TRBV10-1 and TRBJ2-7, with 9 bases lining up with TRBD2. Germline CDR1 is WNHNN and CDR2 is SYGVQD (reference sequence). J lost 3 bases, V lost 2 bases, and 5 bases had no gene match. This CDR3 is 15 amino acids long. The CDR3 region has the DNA TGCGCCAGCAGTGAGGGGACTAGCTACGGCTACGAGCAGTACTTC. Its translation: CASSEGTSYGYEQYF.

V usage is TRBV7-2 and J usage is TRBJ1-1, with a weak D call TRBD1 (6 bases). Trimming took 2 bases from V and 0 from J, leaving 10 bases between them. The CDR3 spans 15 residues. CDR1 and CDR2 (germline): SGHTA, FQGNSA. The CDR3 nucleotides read TGTGCCAGCAGCTTAATGGGACAATTGAACACTGAAGCTTTCTTT. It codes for CASSLMGQLNTEAFF.

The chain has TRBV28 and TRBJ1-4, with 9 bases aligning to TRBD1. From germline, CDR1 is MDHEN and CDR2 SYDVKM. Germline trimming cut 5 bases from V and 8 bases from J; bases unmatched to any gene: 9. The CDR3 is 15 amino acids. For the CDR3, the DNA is TGTGCCAGCAGTCAGCGGGGACAGGGAAGAGAAAAACTGTTTTTT. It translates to CASSQRGQGREKLFF.

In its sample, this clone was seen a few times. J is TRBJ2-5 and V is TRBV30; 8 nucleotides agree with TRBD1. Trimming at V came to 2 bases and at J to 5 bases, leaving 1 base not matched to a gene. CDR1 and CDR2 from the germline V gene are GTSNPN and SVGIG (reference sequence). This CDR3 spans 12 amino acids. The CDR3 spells CAWSRQGETQYF. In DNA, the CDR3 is TGTGCCTGGAGTCGACAGGGGGAGACCCAGTACTTC.